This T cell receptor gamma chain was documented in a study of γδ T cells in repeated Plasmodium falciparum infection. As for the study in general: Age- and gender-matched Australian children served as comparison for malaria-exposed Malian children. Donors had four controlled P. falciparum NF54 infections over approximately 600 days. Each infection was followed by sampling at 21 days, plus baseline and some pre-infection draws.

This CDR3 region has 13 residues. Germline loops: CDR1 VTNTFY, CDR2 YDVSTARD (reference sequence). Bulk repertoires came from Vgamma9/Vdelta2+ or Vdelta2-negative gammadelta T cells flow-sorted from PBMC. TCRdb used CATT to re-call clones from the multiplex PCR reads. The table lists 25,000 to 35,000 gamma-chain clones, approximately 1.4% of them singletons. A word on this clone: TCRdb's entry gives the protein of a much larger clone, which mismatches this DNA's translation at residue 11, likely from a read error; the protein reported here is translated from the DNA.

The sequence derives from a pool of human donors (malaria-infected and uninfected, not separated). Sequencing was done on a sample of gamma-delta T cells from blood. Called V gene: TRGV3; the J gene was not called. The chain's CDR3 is CATWDRLDYKELF. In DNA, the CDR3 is TGTGCCACCTGGGACAGGCTCGACTATAAGGAACTCTTT.